These 26 T cell receptor beta chains were sequenced from one sample in a study of T cells in localized non-small cell lung cancer. Libraries were prepared by immunoSEQ multiplex PCR; TCRdb keeps only in-frame clonotypes and omits some of them. This sample has about 74,000 clones, with 65% to 85% found just once. The material sequenced was peripheral blood, taken before any cancer treatment. All receptors come from a female donor aged 60 or older with stage I lung adenocarcinoma.

This chain joins TRBV7-3 and TRBJ2-3; D may correspond to TRBD1 or TRBD2 (5 bases each). The germline V gene has CDR1 SGHTA and CDR2 FQGTGA. The CDR3 covers 13 residues. Trimming pared 1 base from V and 4 bases from J, leaving 6 bases between. CDR3 bases: TGTGCCAGCAGCTTAATGGGGGCAGATACGCAGTATTTT. Amino acid sequence: CASSLMGADTQYF.

This rearrangement joins TRBV5-4 to TRBJ2-2; 8 positions match TRBD2. This CDR3 region has 16 residues. With 2 bases clipped from V and 5 bases from J, the junction kept 8 bases outside the gene matches. Germline V gives CDR1 SGHNT, CDR2 YYREEE (reference sequence). This CDR3 reads CASSLKRETGTGELFF. In nucleotides, the CDR3 is TGTGCCAGCAGCTTAAAGCGGGAGACCGGGACCGGGGAGCTGTTTTTT.

V and J are TRBV29-1 and TRBJ2-7; possibly TRBD2 for D (6 bases). Germline V gives CDR1 SQVTM, CDR2 ANQGSEA. The V gene lost 3 bases and the J gene lost 3 bases, with 6 bases spanning the gap. The CDR3 covers 11 residues. CDR3 sequence reads: CSVDSGYEQYF. In nucleotides, the CDR3 is TGCAGCGTTGATAGCGGCTACGAGCAGTACTTC.

This chain connects TRBV19 to TRBJ2-3; D is perhaps TRBD2 (6 bases). Germline V CDR1 and CDR2: LNHDA, SQIVND (reference sequence). Trimming cost V 6 bases and J 3 bases, with 13 bases left between them. This CDR3 is 14 amino acids long. The CDR3 spells CASSAGYRTDTQYF. The CDR3, as DNA: TGTGCCAGTAGCGCGGGGTACCGGACAGATACGCAGTATTTT.

This chain connects TRBV15 to TRBJ2-3; 8 bases are a match to TRBD1. The CDR3 is made up of 15 amino acids. V gave up 3 bases and J gave up 0 bases; unmatched junction bases: 2. Germline V lookup: CDR1 LNHNV, CDR2 YYDKDF (reference sequence). CDR3 nucleotides: TGTGCCACCAGCAGCGGACAGGGAAGCACAGATACGCAGTATTTT. Residues: CATSSGQGSTDTQYF.

V gene TRBV7-9 combines with J gene TRBJ2-1; D gene ambiguous. CDR3 length equals 14 residues. CDR1 and CDR2 from the germline V gene are SEHNR and FQNEAQ (reference sequence). V lost 7 bases, J lost 1 base, and 11 bases lay in between. DNA for the CDR3: TGTGCCAGCACCAAAACTGGGTCCTACAATGAGCAGTTCTTC. This encodes CASTKTGSYNEQFF.

This clone showed up just once. The chain links TRBV5-4 to TRBJ2-7; D might be TRBD1 (5 bases). CDR3 length: 14 residues. CDR1 SGHNT and CDR2 YYREEE come from the germline V gene (reference sequence). The germline V and J ends were trimmed by 2 bases and 3 bases, with 12 bases remaining between them. Here the CDR3 DNA reads TGTGCCAGCAGCTTCGACAGCCGGAGCTACGAGCAGTACTTC. It encodes CASSFDSRSYEQYF.

CDR3 sequence reads: CASSLLFGFRTEAFF. DNA of the CDR3: TGTGCCAGCAGCTTACTCTTTGGCTTTCGCACTGAAGCTTTCTTT. The V gene is TRBV5-6, the J gene TRBJ1-1; D ambiguous. V was pared by 2 bases and J by 4 bases, with 15 bases between. This CDR3 comprises 15 residues. Germline CDR1 reads SGHDT; CDR2 reads YYEEEE.

This sequence joins TRBV13 and TRBJ2-5; D remains unclear. Germline CDR1 reads PRHDT; CDR2 reads FYEKMQ (reference sequence). The CDR3 is 13 residues long. V was clipped by 0 bases and J by 1 base, with 3 bases between them. In nucleotides, the CDR3 is TGTGCCAGCAGCTTAGGCTTCCAAGAGACCCAGTACTTC. Its translation: CASSLGFQETQYF.

The chain employs TRBV7-2 and TRBJ1-2; 9 nucleotides match TRBD1. Germline values: CDR1 SGHTA, CDR2 FQGNSA. The CDR3 is 13 amino acids. V shed 6 bases and J 5 bases; nucleotides not matched to a gene: 4. In DNA form, the CDR3 reads TGTGCCAGCAGGGACAGGGGCGGGTATGGCTACACCTTC. It codes for CASRDRGGYGYTF.

The rearrangement joins TRBV4-2 to TRBJ2-3, with no clear D. CDR1 LGHNA and CDR2 YNFKEQ come from the germline V gene. The V end lost 3 bases, the J end lost 5 bases, and 24 bases lay between the germline ends. This CDR3 contains 18 residues. The CDR3 bases are TGTGCCAGCAGCCACGTCCCTGGTGCGACCCCAGGCAGAGATACGCAGTATTTT. Translation gives CASSHVPGATPGRDTQYF.

This chain links TRBV7-8 with TRBJ2-1; D is unclear. The germline V gene encodes CDR1 SGHVS and CDR2 FQNEAQ. V was pared by 2 bases and J by 9 bases, with 17 bases between. The CDR3 runs to 15 residues. This chain's CDR3 is CASSLIAPTGGEQFF. Here the CDR3 DNA reads TGTGCCAGCAGCTTAATTGCCCCCACTGGTGGTGAGCAGTTCTTC. Full variable domain (outside the CDR3, taken from reference TRBV7-8 and TRBJ2-1): GAGVSQSPRYKVAKRGQDVALRCDPISGHVSLFWYQQALGQGPEFLTYFQNEAQLDKSGLPSDRFFAERPEGSVSTLKIQRTQQEDSAVYLCASSLIAPTGGEQFFGPGTRLTVL.

This rearrangement joins TRBV7-2 to TRBJ2-3; D is possibly TRBD2 (5 bases). Germline V lookup: CDR1 SGHTA, CDR2 FQGNSA. The CDR3 contains 16 residues. V lost 1 base and J lost 2, with 13 bases in between. The CDR3 sequence: CASSLGSGRLTDTQYF. The CDR3 nucleotides read TGTGCCAGCAGCTTAGGAAGCGGAAGACTCACAGATACGCAGTATTTT.

This clone was counted only a few times. The chain's CDR3 is CASSLGASGEQYF. In nucleotides, the CDR3 is TGTGCCAGCAGTTTAGGGGCCTCCGGCGAGCAGTACTTC. The chain is built from TRBV27 and TRBJ2-7, with D perhaps TRBD1 (5 bases). The CDR3 is 13 amino acids. V was cut by 2 bases and J by 6 bases, with 11 bases left in between. Germline loops: CDR1 MNHEY, CDR2 SMNVEV (reference sequence).

The chain uses TRBV12-2 and TRBJ1-2. TRBV12-2 is labeled a pseudogene. The CDR3 covers 14 residues. DNA for the CDR3: TGTGCAAGTCGCTTAGGGCCAGGGACGTATGGCTACACCTTC. It encodes CASRLGPGTYGYTF.

The CDR3 DNA reads as TGTGCCAGCAGCAGACTAGCGGGAATCTTCGAGCAGTACTTC. The encoded protein is CASSRLAGIFEQYF. This sequence joins TRBV27 and TRBJ2-7; TRBD2 matches 11 bases. The CDR3 totals 14 residues. J lost 6 bases, V lost 6 bases, and 7 bases had no gene match. CDR1 and CDR2 from the germline V gene are MNHEY and SMNVEV (reference sequence).

This chain links TRBV2 with TRBJ1-5; TRBD1 aligns across 7 bases. The CDR3 loop spans 13 amino acids. Per the germline V gene, CDR1 is SNHLY and CDR2 is FYNNEI. The J segment lost 10 bases and the V segment lost 7 bases, leaving 10 bases of the junction unmatched. This CDR3 reads CASTADRPSPQHF. DNA for the CDR3: TGTGCCAGCACTGCGGACAGGCCGAGTCCCCAGCATTTT.

The count of this clone is one. The chain combines TRBV5-1 with TRBJ1-5; 11 positions match TRBD1. Germline CDR1 and CDR2: SGHRS and YFSETQ. J was trimmed by 5 bases and V by 4 bases; bases with no gene match: 2. The CDR3 totals 14 residues. DNA for the CDR3: TGCGCCAGCAGCCCGGGACAGGGGGATCAGCCCCAGCATTTT. As protein: CASSPGQGDQPQHF.

V and J are TRBV15 and TRBJ2-1; 9 bases line up with TRBD1. The CDR3 has 15 amino acids. CDR1 and CDR2 from the germline V gene are LNHNV and YYDKDF (reference sequence). Trimming took 3 bases from V and 0 from J; bases not matched to a gene: 0. CDR3 amino acids: CATSRDRGSYNEQFF. The CDR3 DNA follows: TGTGCCACCAGCAGGGACAGGGGCTCCTACAATGAGCAGTTCTTC.

The chain is built from TRBV4-2 and TRBJ1-2; 9 bases fit TRBD1. CDR3 size: 16 residues. Germline-derived CDR1 and CDR2 are LGHNA and YNFKEQ. V lost 0 bases to trimming and J lost 4 bases; unmatched junction nucleotides: 6. CDR3 protein: CASSQDPGQGSYGYTF. As DNA, the CDR3 is TGTGCCAGCAGCCAAGACCCGGGACAGGGCTCCTATGGCTACACCTTC.

The chain links TRBV19 to TRBJ2-1; unclear D gene. Germline V lookup: CDR1 LNHDA, CDR2 SQIVND (reference sequence). V dropped 5 bases and J dropped 8 bases, with 10 bases sitting between them. CDR3 length: 12 residues. DNA for the CDR3: TGTGCCAGTAGTGCCTCGATTGATGAGCAGTTCTTC. Amino acid sequence: CASSASIDEQFF.

The rearrangement uses TRBV15 and TRBJ1-3; 7 bases map to TRBD1. Germline V gene data show CDR1 as LNHNV and CDR2 as YYDKDF (reference sequence). The length of the CDR3 is 14 residues. Losses at the gene ends were 5 bases for V and 2 bases for J; bases not matched to a gene: 3. The CDR3 nucleotides read TGTGCCACCAGCCCAGGGGGGCCTGGAAACACCATATATTTT. The encoded protein is CATSPGGPGNTIYF.

The chain combines TRBV10-3 with TRBJ2-3, with 14 bases identical to TRBD2. The CDR3 sequence is 15 residues long. Losses at the gene ends were 8 bases for V and 6 bases for J; bases not matched to a gene: 7. The V gene's germline CDR1 is ENHRY and CDR2 SYGVKD. This chain's CDR3 is CAISGTSGSSDTQYF. The CDR3 DNA sequence: TGTGCCATCTCTGGGACTAGCGGGAGTTCGGATACGCAGTATTTT.

The rearrangement links TRBV5-1 to TRBJ2-7; D may be TRBD1 (6 bases). Germline assignment: CDR1 SGHRS and CDR2 YFSETQ. The CDR3 is 15 residues long. V lost 4 bases and J lost 2, with 16 bases in between. The CDR3, as DNA: TGCGCCAGCAGCCAGGAAGACAGGCGCACCTACGAGCAGTACTTC. This sequence encodes CASSQEDRRTYEQYF. The full variable domain, completed using reference TRBV5-1 and TRBJ2-7, is KAGVTQTPRYLIKTRGQQVTLSCSPISGHRSVSWYQQTPGQGLQFLFEYFSETQRNKGNFPGRFSGRQFSNSRSEMNVSTLELGDSALYLCASSQEDRRTYEQYFGPGTRLTVT.

This clone was counted once. This chain connects TRBV11-3 to TRBJ2-7; possible D gene TRBD1, 6 bases. V dropped 5 bases and J dropped 2 bases, with 13 bases sitting between them. CDR3 length: 14 residues. Germline CDR1 SGHNT, CDR2 YENEEA. CDR3 protein: CASSPRTVAYEQYF. CDR3 nucleotide sequence: TGTGCCAGCAGCCCCAGGACAGTTGCCTACGAGCAGTACTTC.

The J gene is TRBJ2-7, the V gene TRBV6-5, with TRBD2 matching 10 bases. The CDR3 is made up of 14 amino acids. V dropped 8 bases and J dropped 0; count of bases not matched to a gene: 4. Germline lookup yields CDR1 MNHEY and CDR2 SVGAGI. This chain's CDR3 is CASSSSGGSYEQYF. The CDR3, as DNA: TGTGCCAGCTCTTCTAGCGGGGGCTCCTACGAGCAGTACTTC.